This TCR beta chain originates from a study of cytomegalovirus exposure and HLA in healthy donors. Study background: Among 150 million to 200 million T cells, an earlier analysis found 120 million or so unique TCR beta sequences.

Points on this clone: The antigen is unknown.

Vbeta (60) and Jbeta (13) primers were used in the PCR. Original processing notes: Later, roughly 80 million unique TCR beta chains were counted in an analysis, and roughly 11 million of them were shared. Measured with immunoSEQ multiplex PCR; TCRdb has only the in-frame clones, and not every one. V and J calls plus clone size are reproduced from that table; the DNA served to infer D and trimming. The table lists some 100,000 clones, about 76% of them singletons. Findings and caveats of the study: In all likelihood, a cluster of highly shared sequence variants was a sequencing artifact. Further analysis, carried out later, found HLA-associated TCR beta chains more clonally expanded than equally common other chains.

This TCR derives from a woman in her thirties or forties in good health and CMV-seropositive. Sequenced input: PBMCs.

The CDR3 DNA reads TGTGCCAGCAGTCCCATCGGGAACAGCTACGAGCAGTACTTC. Translation: CASSPIGNSYEQYF. The rearrangement joins TRBV27 to TRBJ2-7; D is possibly TRBD2 (5 bases). Germline lookup yields CDR1 MNHEY and CDR2 SMNVEV (reference sequence). The V gene lost 5 bases and the J gene lost 3 bases, with 14 bases spanning the gap. This CDR3 region has 14 residues.